This TCR delta chain was sequenced for a study of gamma-delta T cells after stem cell transplantation. This CDR3 spans 23 amino acids. Germline V gene data show CDR1 as GEAIGNYY and CDR2 as EKD. TCRdb re-called the RT-PCR reads via CATT. Here the sample spans over 5,000 delta-chain clones, around 2% being singletons. As regards this clone: It is likely a read error: a sequence one base away is far more abundant. At the DNA level, this CDR3 is encoded by other sequences in the same sample as well.

The rearrangement joins TRDV2 to TRDJ1; tentatively, D is TRDD3 (5 bases). Sequencing used gamma-delta T cells. The clonotype comes from a human donor. It is not recorded whose cells these are; they may come from a transplant donor. CDR3 DNA: TGTGCCTGCGACACCGTAGAACTAAGTCGGAATGGGGTAACGAAGGCGCCATCGGCGAAACTCATCTTT. This sequence encodes CACDTVELSRNGVTKAPSAKLIF.